A selection of T cell receptor beta chains follows, all from one sample in a study of early T cells in non-severe SARS-CoV-2 infection. From the 5' RACE reads, TCRdb called clonotypes with MiXCR, one entry per CDR3 protein. The repertoire holds around 47,000 distinct CDR3 sequences, with around 9.9% as singletons. Sequencing was done on a sample of whole blood. The receptors derive from an adult who was a healthcare worker with PCR-confirmed SARS-CoV-2 infection or an uninfected control (not recorded which). Both conserved end residues are part of each CDR3. A D gene is named only where the DNA matches it firmly. The size field is filled for only some rows; it gives once, few, many or a size class.

>TRBD1|TRBJ1-3|TRBV18|many
CASSPGATGAGNTIYF
TGTGCCAGCTCACCAGGGGCCACAGGGGCTGGAAACACCATATATTTT
>-|TRBJ1-5|TRBV7-2|many
CASRDPGSGNQPQHF
TGTGCCAGCAGAGACCCAGGGTCGGGCAATCAGCCCCAGCATTTT
>-|TRBJ2-1|TRBV3-1|many
CASSLTGTYNEQFF
TGTGCCAGCAGCCTAACAGGGACCTACAATGAGCAGTTCTTC
>-|TRBJ2-3|TRBV5-6|-
CASSSILRDKTDTQYF
TGTGCCAGCAGCTCAATCCTCCGGGACAAGACAGATACGCAGTATTTT
>-|TRBJ1-6|TRBV4-3|-
CASSQDLRAANNSPLHF
TGCGCCAGCAGCCAAGATTTGCGGGCGGCTAATAATTCACCCCTCCACTTT
>-|TRBJ1-2|TRBV19|many
CASSISGPARGGYTF
TGTGCCAGTAGTATCTCAGGACCGGCCCGGGGTGGCTACACCTTC
>-|TRBJ1-3|TRBV19|few
CASSMGTLSFSGNTIYF
TGTGCCAGTAGTATGGGCACTCTATCTTTCTCTGGAAACACCATATATTTT
>-|TRBJ2-7|TRBV6-5|many
CASRPRTANYEQYF
TGTGCCAGCAGACCGAGGACAGCCAACTACGAGCAGTACTTC
>-|TRBJ1-1|TRBV5-5|many
CASSWRWNTEAFF
TGTGCCAGCAGCTGGCGGTGGAACACTGAAGCTTTCTTT
>TRBD1|TRBJ2-3|TRBV18|few
CASSPNRDRATDTQYF
TGTGCCAGCTCACCCAACCGGGACAGGGCGACAGATACGCAGTATTTT
>TRBD1|TRBJ1-2|TRBV6-5|few
CASSFGQGAYGYTF
TGTGCCAGCAGTTTCGGACAGGGGGCCTATGGCTACACCTTC
>-|TRBJ2-3|TRBV11-2|few
CASSPQPLAVEGTDTQYF
TGTGCCAGCAGCCCGCAACCCCTCGCGGTGGAGGGCACAGATACGCAGTATTTT
>TRBD1|TRBJ2-1|TRBV6-6|many
CASSYSGTGNNEQFF
TGTGCCAGCAGTTATTCCGGGACAGGGAACAATGAGCAGTTCTTC
>-|TRBJ1-3|TRBV5-1|many
CASSLQGGNTIYF
TGCGCCAGCAGCCTACAGGGTGGAAACACCATATATTTT
>-|TRBJ2-2|TRBV2|many
CASSEARGNTGELFF
TGTGCCAGCAGTGAAGCGCGCGGGAACACCGGGGAGCTGTTTTTT
>TRBD1|TRBJ1-1|TRBV6-1|few
CASSENRGNTEAFF
TGTGCCAGCAGTGAAAACAGGGGGAACACTGAAGCTTTCTTT
>-|TRBJ1-5|TRBV19|few
CASHQGNQPQHF
TGTGCCAGCCACCAGGGGAATCAGCCCCAGCATTTT
>-|TRBJ2-2|TRBV24-1|few
CATAQDNTGELFF
TGTGCCACCGCACAGGATAACACCGGGGAGCTGTTTTTT
>TRBD2|TRBJ2-4|TRBV20-1|-
CSAPGIGGADKNIQYF
TGCAGTGCTCCTGGGATCGGGGGGGCGGACAAAAACATTCAGTACTTC
>-|TRBJ2-2|TRBV6-4|few
CASSDSEAGELFF
TGTGCCAGCAGTGACTCGGAGGCCGGGGAGCTGTTTTTT
>-|TRBJ1-4|TRBV5-1|few
CASRGQGGEKLFF
TGCGCCAGCAGGGGGCAGGGAGGCGAAAAACTGTTTTTT
>-|TRBJ2-5|TRBV7-3|few
CASSSGRETQYF
TGTGCCAGCAGTAGTGGAAGAGAGACCCAGTACTTC
>TRBD1|TRBJ1-4|TRBV7-9|few
CASSSLQGRKLFF
TGTGCCAGCAGCTCCCTACAGGGGAGGAAACTGTTTTTT
>-|TRBJ2-3|TRBV6-5|-
CASKPSGTDTQYF
TGTGCCAGCAAACCCTCAGGGACAGATACGCAGTATTTT
>TRBD1|TRBJ1-1|TRBV12-3/TRBV12-4|-
CASSPDRVKDTEAFF
TGTGCCAGCAGCCCTGACAGGGTGAAAGACACTGAAGCTTTCTTT
>-|TRBJ1-6|TRBV2|few
CASKGYNSPLHF
TGTGCCAGCAAAGGGTACAATTCACCCCTCCACTTT
>-|TRBJ1-4|TRBV11-2|many
CASSFRGNNEKLFF
TGTGCCAGCAGCTTCCGAGGAAATAATGAAAAACTGTTTTTT
>-|TRBJ2-2|TRBV25-1|many
CASSGGGELFF
TGTGCCAGCAGTGGGGGCGGGGAGCTGTTTTTT
>TRBD2|TRBJ2-3|TRBV20-1|-
CSALSGESTDTQYF
TGCAGTGCACTAAGCGGGGAAAGCACAGATACGCAGTATTTT
>-|TRBJ2-1|TRBV30|few
CAWSRPGINF
TGTGCCTGGAGTAGGCCGGGAATTAATTTC